This T cell receptor beta chain was captured in a study of blood T cells in healthy people across ages. This clonotype occurred a few times. Its antigen is not identified. For the second PCR, which ran for 7 to 11 cycles, a sample-barcoded 5' primer and a J-beta primer mix were used. TCRdb ran MiXCR on the 5' RACE reads and lists one entry per CDR3 protein. The sample has some 760,000 distinct CDR3 sequences, 20% to 25% seen once. The V end was cut by 3 bases, the J end by 0 bases, with 9 bases between. The CDR3 has 16 residues. The V gene's germline CDR1 is SGHDN and CDR2 FVKESK. Regarding the study as a whole: Leaving the PBMCs unsorted stopped any conclusive comparison of naive versus antigen-experienced cells.

These same data were also listed under a study on T cells of mothers and their children. As that report states: Per child, around 3 million TCR beta CDR3 reads were obtained, against over 9 million per mother.

J is TRBJ1-6 and V is TRBV14; D ambiguous. The specimen sequenced was blood. This clonotype originated in a boy between 10 and 17 years old in good health. The DNA for the CDR3 is TGTGCCAGCAGCCAGGCGGGGAGCTCCTATAATTCACCCCTCCACTTT. Its protein product is CASSQAGSSYNSPLHF.